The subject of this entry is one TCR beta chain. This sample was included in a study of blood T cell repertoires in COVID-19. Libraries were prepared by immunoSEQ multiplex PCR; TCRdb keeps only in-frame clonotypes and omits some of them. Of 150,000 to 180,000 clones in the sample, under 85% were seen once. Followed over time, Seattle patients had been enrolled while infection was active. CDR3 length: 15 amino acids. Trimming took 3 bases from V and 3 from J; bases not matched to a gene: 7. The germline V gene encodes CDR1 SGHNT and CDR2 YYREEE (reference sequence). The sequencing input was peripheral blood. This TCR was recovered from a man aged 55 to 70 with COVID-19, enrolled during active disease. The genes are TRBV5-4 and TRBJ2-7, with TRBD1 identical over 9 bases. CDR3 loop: CASSSTDRGNYEQYF. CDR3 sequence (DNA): TGTGCCAGCAGCTCCACGGACAGGGGAAACTACGAGCAGTACTTC.